Each of the 32 T cell receptor beta chains below was sequenced from the same sample in a study of human T cells and chemical hapten exposure. The time point denotes: patch test 3, about 24 weeks after DPC sensitization. Indicated treatment: therapeutic diphenylcyclopropenone sensitization with weekly scalp DPC. A single record per CDR3 protein comes from TCRdb applying MiXCR to the RACE reads. The sample contains about 97,000 distinct CDR3 sequences, roughly a quarter of which appear only once. The sequenced sample was whole blood, obtained in connection with sensitization to the hapten diphenylcyclopropenone (DPC). The receptors derive from a man aged 35 to 55 with alopecia areata. Some clones in this sample may be carry-over from other donors' samples.

This clonotype was recorded once. The chain uses TRBV12-3 or TRBV12-4 and TRBJ2-5; D unclear. Trimming took off 4 bases at V and 5 bases at J, with 5 bases between the two ends. The CDR3 length is 11 residues. This chain's CDR3 is CASSCAETQYF. CDR3 nucleotides: TGTGCCAGCAGTTGTGCGGAGACCCAGTACTTC.

This clonotype was picked up a small number of times. The chain carries TRBV5-6 and TRBJ2-3, with D perhaps TRBD2 (6 bases). Germline lookup yields CDR1 SGHDT and CDR2 YYEEEE. Trimming shortened V by 4 bases and J by 2 bases, and 23 bases separated the two germline ends. The CDR3 contains 18 residues. CDR3 nucleotide sequence: TGTGCCAGCAGCCCCGTGGGGGGAGGTTTGACTCCCACAGATACGCAGTATTTT. Protein: CASSPVGGGLTPTDTQYF.

A single count supports this clonotype. J is TRBJ1-1 and V is TRBV28; 9 bases agree with TRBD1. With V trimmed by 8 bases and J by 4 bases, 14 bases remained unmatched. CDR1 MDHEN and CDR2 SYDVKM come from the germline V gene. There are 16 residues in the CDR3. CDR3 sequence (DNA): TGTGCCAGCTCCCACCTTCCGGGACAGGGCGGCACTGAAGCTTTCTTT. Its protein product is CASSHLPGQGGTEAFF.

This chain joins TRBV28 and TRBJ2-5; D may be TRBD2 (6 bases). Germline loops: CDR1 MDHEN, CDR2 SYDVKM. This CDR3 is 14 amino acids long. V lost 3 bases, J lost 4 bases, and 12 bases lay in between. DNA for the CDR3: TGTGCCAGCAGTTTCGGGAGTTTGGGAGAGACCCAGTACTTC. It encodes CASSFGSLGETQYF. Complete variable domain (other parts from reference TRBV28 and TRBJ2-5): DVKVTQSSRYLVKRTGEKVFLECVQDMDHENMFWYRQDPGLGLRLIYFSYDVKMKEKGDIPEGYSVSREKKERFSLILESASTNQTSMYLCASSFGSLGETQYFGPGTRLLVL.

This clonotype has only a few counts. V is TRBV7-9 and J is TRBJ1-1; D remains unclear. CDR3 length equals 14 residues. Germline-derived CDR1 and CDR2 are SEHNR and FQNEAQ (reference sequence). Trimming removed 3 bases from V and 2 bases from J, with 10 bases in between. CDR3 amino acids: CASSLEQTNTEAFF. The CDR3 nucleotides are TGTGCCAGCAGCTTGGAACAGACCAACACTGAAGCTTTCTTT.

This chain connects TRBV6-2 or TRBV6-3 to TRBJ2-2; 7 nucleotides match TRBD1. Per the germline V gene, CDR1 is MNHEY and CDR2 is SVGEGT. V shed 2 bases, J shed 5 bases, and the junction held 5 bases outside the gene matches. The CDR3 has 15 amino acids. The CDR3 loop is CASSYKTGTTGELFF. Written as DNA, the CDR3 is TGTGCCAGCAGTTACAAGACAGGGACGACCGGGGAGCTGTTTTTT.

This clonotype was detected a few times. The rearrangement joins TRBV7-9 to TRBJ2-6; D uncertain. Germline V lookup: CDR1 SEHNR, CDR2 FQNEAQ (reference sequence). Deletions cut 1 base from V and 0 bases from J, with 16 bases between. This CDR3 has 19 amino acids. The CDR3 DNA reads as TGTGCCAGCAGCTTAGGCCGAGTTGCAGGCCGCTCTGGGGCCAACGTCCTGACTTTC. Encoded protein: CASSLGRVAGRSGANVLTF.

This chain uses TRBV12-3 or TRBV12-4 with TRBJ2-7; D unresolved. Trimming cost V 4 bases and J 3 bases, with 4 bases left between them. The CDR3 has 11 amino acids. The CDR3 DNA sequence: TGTGCCAGCAGTTATCTCTACGAGCAGTACTTC. Protein sequence: CASSYLYEQYF.

This clonotype was seen more than once but under ten times. This rearrangement joins TRBV6-5 to TRBJ1-3; weak D call: TRBD1 (6 bases). V was shortened by 8 bases and J by 3 bases, with 17 bases between the two germline ends. The germline CDR1 and CDR2 sequences are MNHEY and SVGAGI. This CDR3 comprises 15 residues. The CDR3 region is CASGIGGAVGNTIYF. DNA for the CDR3: TGTGCCAGCGGAATTGGGGGCGCGGTTGGAAACACCATATATTTT.

The V gene is TRBV9, the J gene TRBJ2-3, with a weak D call TRBD2 (6 bases). V lost 2 bases, J lost 4 bases, and 11 bases lay in between. The germline V gene has CDR1 SGDLS and CDR2 YYNGEE. The CDR3 covers 14 residues. The CDR3 DNA reads as TGTGCCAGCAGCGTGACTAGTTCAGCAGATACGCAGTATTTT. Translating gives CASSVTSSADTQYF.

This chain joins TRBV10-3 and TRBJ1-2; D call uncertain. V was trimmed by 8 bases and J by 11 bases, leaving 27 bases between them. The V gene's germline CDR1 is ENHRY and CDR2 SYGVKD. The CDR3 runs 15 residues. This CDR3 reads CAIAARSGNLPRYTF. CDR3 nucleotide sequence: TGTGCCATCGCGGCACGGAGCGGAAACCTTCCTAGATACACCTTC.

The chain is built from TRBV6-5 and TRBJ2-1; D is perhaps TRBD2 (7 bases). Germline loops: CDR1 MNHEY, CDR2 SVGAGI. Trimming pared 6 bases from V and 14 bases from J, leaving 29 bases between. This CDR3 has 16 residues. CDR3 residues: CASSPRGGGNGQIEFF. CDR3 bases: TGTGCCAGCAGCCCGAGGGGGGGGGGTAACGGCCAGATTGAGTTCTTC.

The V and J genes are TRBV10-3 and TRBJ2-3; D is tentatively TRBD1 or TRBD2 (5 bases each). V was pared by 0 bases and J by 3 bases, with 7 bases between. This CDR3 comprises 14 residues. Germline V gives CDR1 ENHRY, CDR2 SYGVKD. The CDR3 is CAISESRGTDTQYF. For the CDR3, the DNA is TGTGCCATCAGTGAGTCGAGGGGTACAGATACGCAGTATTTT.

This clonotype has only a few counts. The CDR3 region is CASSLLGKETQYF. The CDR3 DNA reads TGTGCCAGCAGTTTATTGGGCAAAGAGACCCAGTACTTC. The J gene is TRBJ2-5, the V gene TRBV28; no reliable D call. Germline V gene sequence: CDR1 MDHEN, CDR2 SYDVKM. Trimming pared 1 base from V and 3 bases from J, leaving 6 bases between. The CDR3 is 13 amino acids.

This clonotype was seen a handful of times. The chain links TRBV28 to TRBJ1-6, with D unresolved. CDR1 and CDR2 (germline): MDHEN, SYDVKM. Trimming took off 2 bases at V and 5 bases at J, with 7 bases between the two ends. The CDR3 is made up of 14 amino acids. CDR3 in amino acids: CASSLVYDNSPLHF. CDR3 nucleotide sequence: TGTGCCAGCAGTTTAGTCTATGATAATTCACCCCTCCACTTT. Using reference TRBV28 and TRBJ1-6 for the parts outside the CDR3, the full variable domain is DVKVTQSSRYLVKRTGEKVFLECVQDMDHENMFWYRQDPGLGLRLIYFSYDVKMKEKGDIPEGYSVSREKKERFSLILESASTNQTSMYLCASSLVYDNSPLHFGNGTRLTVT.

In this sample, this clonotype turned up a few times. The V and J genes are TRBV6-5 and TRBJ2-7; perhaps TRBD1 as D (6 bases). V was shortened by 5 bases and J by 1 base, with 15 bases between the two germline ends. CDR1 and CDR2 (germline): MNHEY, SVGAGI. The CDR3 spans 15 residues. The CDR3 here is CASSAGTPPSYEQYF. The CDR3 DNA reads TGTGCCAGCAGTGCCGGGACACCTCCTTCCTACGAGCAGTACTTC.

The chain combines TRBV2 with TRBJ1-4; 8 bases agree with TRBD1. The CDR3 consists of 15 residues. The V gene end was trimmed by 5 bases and the J gene end by 5 bases; junction bases not matched to a gene: 7. Germline CDR1 SNHLY, CDR2 FYNNEI. The CDR3 loop is CASSNDRGGNEKLFF. The CDR3 DNA is TGTGCCAGCAGTAACGACAGGGGCGGGAATGAAAAACTGTTTTTT.

In its sample, this clonotype was seen a few times. The rearrangement links TRBV20-1 to TRBJ1-1; D is possibly TRBD1 (5 bases). V was trimmed by 1 base and J by 0 bases, leaving 9 bases between them. Germline V gives CDR1 DFQATT, CDR2 SNEGSKA (reference sequence). This CDR3 has 14 amino acids. This CDR3 reads CSARVPGLNTEAFF. In nucleotides, the CDR3 is TGCAGTGCTAGAGTTCCAGGGCTGAACACTGAAGCTTTCTTT.

The rearrangement links TRBV20-1 to TRBJ2-7, with TRBD2 as a possible D gene (5 bases). Trimming stripped 1 base from V and 6 bases from J, with 13 bases between. The CDR3 is made up of 13 amino acids. Germline V gene sequence: CDR1 DFQATT, CDR2 SNEGSKA (reference sequence). In DNA, the CDR3 is TGCAGTGCTAGAGCGTTTCGGGGAAGCGAGCAGTACTTC. Encoded protein: CSARAFRGSEQYF.

This chain links TRBV7-6 with TRBJ1-1, with TRBD1 identical over 7 bases. The V segment lost 5 bases and the J segment 6 bases; nucleotides outside the gene matches: 6. The CDR3 totals 13 residues. Per the germline V gene, CDR1 is SGHVS and CDR2 is FNYEAQ. This CDR3 is CASSVTGQAEAFF. Here the CDR3 DNA reads TGTGCCAGCAGCGTGACAGGGCAGGCTGAAGCTTTCTTT.

The V call is TRBV20-1, the J call TRBJ2-5, with D perhaps TRBD2 (6 bases). V was pared by 3 bases and J by 1 base, with 24 bases between. Germline lookup yields CDR1 DFQATT and CDR2 SNEGSKA (reference sequence). The CDR3 extends over 18 amino acids. In nucleotides, the CDR3 is TGCAGTGCTAGCGGCTCTAGCGCGACTCTGCGGTCCCAAGAGACCCAGTACTTC. Protein: CSASGSSATLRSQETQYF.

The J gene is TRBJ2-2, the V gene TRBV9; possibly TRBD2 for D (5 bases). V gave up 0 bases and J gave up 6 bases, with 9 bases separating them. CDR3 size: 14 residues. Germline V gene sequence: CDR1 SGDLS, CDR2 YYNGEE. This CDR3 reads CASSVATRSGELFF. As DNA, the CDR3 is TGTGCCAGCAGCGTAGCCACTAGATCCGGGGAGCTGTTTTTT. Drawing the rest from reference TRBV9 and TRBJ2-2, the complete variable domain is DSGVTQTPKHLITATGQRVTLRCSPRSGDLSVYWYQQSLDQGLQFLIQYYNGEERAKGNILERFSAQQFPDLHSELNLSSLELGDSALYFCASSVATRSGELFFGEGSRLTVL.

The rearrangement joins TRBV6-5 to TRBJ1-3; D is ambiguous. CDR1 and CDR2 (germline): MNHEY, SVGAGI. The CDR3 loop spans 15 amino acids. V was cut by 0 bases and J by 4 bases, with 10 bases left in between. The CDR3 sequence is CASSYSTGRGNTIYF. CDR3 nucleotides: TGTGCCAGCAGTTACTCGACTGGGAGAGGAAACACCATATATTTT.

This chain links TRBV7-9 with TRBJ2-7, with TRBD2 identical over 11 bases. Germline V lookup: CDR1 SEHNR, CDR2 FQNEAQ (reference sequence). The CDR3 has 14 residues. V was clipped by 4 bases and J by 3 bases; unmatched bases: 2. The CDR3: CASSSGLAVYEQYF. In nucleotides, the CDR3 is TGTGCCAGCAGCTCGGGACTAGCGGTCTACGAGCAGTACTTC.

This clonotype appeared a single time. This sequence joins TRBV6-5 and TRBJ2-5; D is uncertain. The V end lost 6 bases, the J end lost 5 bases, and 7 bases lay between the germline ends. The CDR3 sequence is 11 residues long. Looked up from germline, CDR1 is MNHEY and CDR2 is SVGAGI. The CDR3 region has the DNA TGTGCCAGCAGGCAGTGGGAGACCCAGTACTTC. This translates into CASRQWETQYF.

CDR3 residues: CASSQGDYYNEQFF. The CDR3 nucleotides are TGTGCCAGCAGCCAAGGAGACTACTACAATGAGCAGTTCTTC. J is TRBJ2-1 and V is TRBV7-2; maybe TRBD2 (5 bases). The CDR3 sequence is 14 residues long. From germline, CDR1 is SGHTA and CDR2 FQGNSA. Trimming removed 5 bases from V and 3 bases from J, with 11 bases in between.

The chain recombines TRBV28 with TRBJ2-3; 14 bases match TRBD2. This CDR3 is 20 amino acids long. With 4 bases clipped from V and 1 base from J, the junction kept 13 bases outside the gene matches. Germline assignment: CDR1 MDHEN and CDR2 SYDVKM. Here the CDR3 DNA reads TGTGCCAGCAGTTGGGGGACTAGCGGGAGACGGGCGTTTGGCACAGATACGCAGTATTTT. Its protein is CASSWGTSGRRAFGTDTQYF.

This clonotype occurred a few times. V and J are TRBV25-1 and TRBJ2-7; D tentatively reads TRBD1 or TRBD2 (5 bases each). CDR1 MGHDK and CDR2 SYGVNS come from the germline V gene. The ends were cut back, 2 bases at V and 6 bases at J, with 14 bases in the middle. CDR3 length equals 14 residues. CDR3 region: CASSERNRGLEQYF. CDR3 coding DNA: TGTGCCAGCAGTGAAAGGAACCGGGGCCTCGAGCAGTACTTC.

This sequence joins TRBV7-2 and TRBJ2-2, with a tentative D call TRBD2 (5 bases). Trimming pared 8 bases from V and 7 bases from J, leaving 11 bases between. The CDR3 length is 12 residues. The germline V gene has CDR1 SGHTA and CDR2 FQGNSA. The CDR3 here is CASGEGDGELFF. CDR3 nucleotide sequence: TGTGCCAGCGGTGAGGGAGACGGGGAGCTGTTTTTT.

This clonotype came up many times. This chain uses TRBV5-6 with TRBJ2-7, with D tentatively TRBD2 (6 bases). The V end lost 1 base, the J end lost 6 bases, and 17 bases lay between the germline ends. The CDR3 totals 15 residues. Germline V CDR1 and CDR2: SGHDT, YYEEEE. The CDR3 sequence is CASSLTTSGESEQYF. DNA of the CDR3: TGTGCCAGCAGCTTGACAACATCGGGGGAGAGCGAGCAGTACTTC.

This chain joins TRBV27 and TRBJ2-3, with 13 positions matching TRBD2. CDR3 length: 16 residues. V gave up 4 bases and J gave up 2 bases; unmatched junction bases: 3. Germline V CDR1 and CDR2: MNHEY, SMNVEV (reference sequence). CDR3 in amino acids: CASSSGTSGITDTQYF. The CDR3 DNA follows: TGTGCCAGCAGTTCAGGGACTAGCGGGATCACAGATACGCAGTATTTT.

The table lists this clonotype with a few counts. The rearrangement uses TRBV28 and TRBJ2-2, with 12 bases identical to TRBD2. V gave up 1 base and J gave up 13 bases; unmatched junction bases: 7. The CDR3 has 15 residues. CDR1 is MDHEN, CDR2 SYDVKM, per germline. For the CDR3, the DNA is TGTGCCAGCAGTTTATCTGCTAGCGGGAGGGAAGGGCTGTTTTTT. Encoded protein: CASSLSASGREGLFF.